Below are 4 T cell receptor beta chains sequenced from a single sample in a study of identical twins (dated by TCRdb to between 2015 and 2016). The library was built by means of 5' RACE. The sequencer listed for this sample is Illumina HiSeq 2000. TCRdb trimmed the raw reads at Q25, called clones with MiXCR and kept productive beta chains. A single entry per CDR3 protein holds the most common genes and DNA from its merged rows. The sample includes under 350,000 distinct CDR3 sequences, with roughly 10% observed a single time. Approximately 6.6% of the sample lies in the top ten. The same sample was also studied in work on yellow fever vaccine responses in identical twins.

Sequences were obtained from CD8+ T cells sorted from blood. Receptor source: a woman under 30 in good health.

The rearrangement uses TRBV6-2 or TRBV6-3 and TRBJ2-3; 9 bases are a match to TRBD1. The CDR3 contains 16 residues. Germline V CDR1 and CDR2: MNHEY, SVGEGT. The junction had 6 bases not matched to a gene; V was cut back by 2 bases and J by 3 bases. The CDR3 spells CASSYPRDRETDTQYF. The CDR3 DNA sequence: TGTGCCAGCAGTTACCCCCGGGACAGGGAAACAGATACGCAGTATTTT.

In this sample, this clonotype turned up many times. This sequence joins TRBV12-3 or TRBV12-4 and TRBJ1-5; 12 nucleotides align to TRBD1. J lost 1 base, V lost 6 bases, and 1 base had no gene match. The CDR3 is made up of 15 amino acids. The DNA for the CDR3 is TGTGCCAGCAGGGGGACAGGGGGCAGCAATCAGCCCCAGCATTTT. Residues: CASRGTGGSNQPQHF.

The J gene is TRBJ1-4, the V gene TRBV11-2, with D possibly TRBD1 on 5 matching bases. This CDR3 region has 14 residues. The V end was cut by 3 bases, the J end by 8 bases, with 13 bases between. Germline-derived CDR1 and CDR2 are SGHAT and FQNNGV. CDR3 in amino acids: CASSFRDRREKLFF. The CDR3 bases are TGTGCCAGCAGCTTCCGGGACCGGCGGGAAAAACTGTTTTTT.

The sample holds a few counts of this clonotype. The chain joins TRBV6-1 to TRBJ2-4; TRBD2 matches at 9 bases. The CDR3 runs to 15 residues. Per germline, CDR1 MNHNS and CDR2 SASEGT. Trimming took 1 base from V and 7 from J; bases not matched to a gene: 5. The CDR3 DNA is TGTGCCAGCAGTGAAGTGGCGGGAGGGTGGAACATTCAGTACTTC. Translating gives CASSEVAGGWNIQYF.